Following are 9 T cell receptor beta chains from one sample sequenced in a study of T cell changes during pregnancy in multiple sclerosis. Sequenced by immunoSEQ multiplex PCR; TCRdb stores in-frame clones only, minus some. This sample yields 42,000 or so clones, of which almost 95% are seen a single time; approximately 8.7% belongs to the top ten. The input for sequencing was CD8+ T cells from peripheral blood mononuclear cells, taken in the third trimester of pregnancy. These receptors originate from a female donor with multiple sclerosis, enrolled in a pregnancy study.

The chain has TRBV2 and TRBJ1-4; D possibly corresponds to TRBD1 (5 bases). V was shortened by 6 bases and J by 0 bases, with 26 bases between the two germline ends. The CDR3 length is 20 residues. Germline V gives CDR1 SNHLY, CDR2 FYNNEI. In DNA, the CDR3 is TGTGCCAGCAGACTCTTAAGGGGCTCGGCAAATACTGCAACTAATGAAAAACTGTTTTTT. It codes for CASRLLRGSANTATNEKLFF.

The chain employs TRBV28 and TRBJ2-2; TRBD1 matches 10 bases. V lost 4 bases and J lost 7; bases outside the gene matches: 6. This CDR3 has 15 residues. Per the germline V gene, CDR1 is MDHEN and CDR2 is SYDVKM. The CDR3 region is CASSSGTGVNGELFF. CDR3 bases: TGTGCCAGCAGTTCTGGGACAGGGGTGAACGGGGAGCTGTTTTTT.

This clone has a single count. CDR3 amino acids: CASSPSPETQYF. CDR3 DNA: TGTGCCAGCAGTCCTTCTCCGGAGACCCAGTACTTC. V and J are TRBV27 and TRBJ2-5; D remains ambiguous. Per germline, CDR1 MNHEY and CDR2 SMNVEV (reference sequence). Trimming pared 5 bases from V and 5 bases from J, leaving 9 bases between. The CDR3 sequence is 12 residues long.

The chain recombines TRBV4-2 with TRBJ2-7; D might be TRBD2 (5 bases). CDR3 size: 14 residues. Germline CDR1 is LGHNA and CDR2 is YNFKEQ. Trimming stripped 4 bases from V and 0 bases from J, with 10 bases between. CDR3 coding DNA: TGTGCCAGCAGCCGGGAGCACGGCTCCTACGAGCAGTACTTC. Translating gives CASSREHGSYEQYF.

The J gene is TRBJ2-5, the V gene TRBV7-9; 8 nucleotides match TRBD2. Germline CDR1 SEHNR, CDR2 FQNEAQ (reference sequence). J lost 3 bases, V lost 3 bases, and 0 bases had no gene match. This CDR3 comprises 13 residues. CDR3 coding DNA: TGTGCCAGCAGCTTGGGACTAGAAGAGACCCAGTACTTC. This gives the protein CASSLGLEETQYF.

This clone has at least ten counts. The chain couples TRBV27 to TRBJ2-2; 10 bases are a match to TRBD1. The trim removed 8 bases at V and 6 bases at J, leaving 3 bases unmatched. The germline CDR1 and CDR2 sequences are MNHEY and SMNVEV (reference sequence). The CDR3 sequence is 13 residues long. DNA for the CDR3: TGTGCCAGCGAAGGACAGGGGGCCGGGGAGCTGTTTTTT. This gives the protein CASEGQGAGELFF.

The chain links TRBV4-1 to TRBJ2-1; D gene unclear. V lost 5 bases, J lost 0 bases, and 11 bases lay in between. CDR1 MGHRA and CDR2 YSYEKL come from the germline V gene. CDR3 length: 15 residues. CDR3 loop: CASSSQASSYNEQFF. The CDR3 DNA is TGCGCCAGCAGCTCACAAGCGAGCTCCTACAATGAGCAGTTCTTC.

This clone showed up just once. V and J are TRBV6-5 and TRBJ2-5; 14 positions match TRBD2. J lost 3 bases, V lost 4 bases, and 4 bases had no gene match. There are 16 residues in the CDR3. The V gene's germline CDR1 is MNHEY and CDR2 SVGAGI. In DNA, the CDR3 is TGTGCCAGCAGTTCGTTGACTAGCGGGAGGGAAGAGACCCAGTACTTC. It specifies CASSSLTSGREETQYF.

The J gene is TRBJ2-2, the V gene TRBV7-6, with TRBD2 matching 11 bases. The germline gives CDR1 SGHVS, CDR2 FNYEAQ. V gave up 5 bases and J gave up 9 bases; unmatched junction bases: 8. This CDR3 has 15 amino acids. The CDR3 DNA follows: TGTGCCAGCAGCCGAGATAGCGGGAGGGTCAGGGAGCTGTTTTTT. This translates into CASSRDSGRVRELFF. Looking up the rest from reference TRBV7-6 and TRBJ2-2 gives the full variable domain: GAGVSQSPRYKVTKRGQDVALRCDPISGHVSLYWYRQALGQGPEFLTYFNYEAQQDKSGLPNDRFSAERPEGSISTLTIQRTEQRDSAMYRCASSRDSGRVRELFFGEGSRLTVL.